This is a list of T cell receptor beta chains from one sample in a study of a mutant IDH1 vaccine in newly diagnosed glioma. Repertoires were generated with immunoSEQ multiplex PCR, while TCRdb's copy carries only in-frame clones and drops some. Among some 67,000 clones, 65% to 85% were seen once, and the ten largest hold roughly 4.4%. The sequenced sample was peripheral blood mononuclear cells (PBMCs), obtained from a glioma patient treated with radiotherapy, temozolomide or both. These receptors were taken from a young woman with glioma. Some clones in this sample may be carry-over from other donors' samples. The CDR3 runs from the conserved cysteine through the conserved F or W. D genes are given only for firm matches. Not every row has a clone size; where given, it reads once, few, many or a size class.

TGTGCCAGCAGTTCGGGGACAGGGTCTTTCGGCGAGCAGTACTTC CASSSGTGSFGEQYF TRBJ2-7 TRBV6-6 TRBD1 -
TGTGCCAGCAGCCCCTTAATCTTAGGGCACGAGCAGTACTTC CASSPLILGHEQYF TRBJ2-7 TRBV9 - -
TGTGCCAGTAGTAGTCTACAGGGGAGACAGGTGCAGTTCTTC CASSSLQGRQVQFF TRBJ2-1 TRBV19 TRBD1 -
TGTGCCAGCAGTTTAATGGGCAATCAGCCCCAGCATTTT CASSLMGNQPQHF TRBJ1-5 TRBV27 - -
TGTGCCACCCCGGGACAGGGACCCTACGAGCAGTACTTC CATPGQGPYEQYF TRBJ2-7 TRBV19 TRBD1 -
TGTGCCACCGGTGGGCGGGAGGGCTACGAGCAGTACTTC CATGGREGYEQYF TRBJ2-7 TRBV10-3 TRBD2 once
TGCAGCGCCGGATTGACAGCCCCCACAGATACGCAGTATTTT CSAGLTAPTDTQYF TRBJ2-3 TRBV29-1 - -
TGTGCCAGCAGTTACTACACCGGGACAGGGAGTGATGAGCAGTACTTC CASSYYTGTGSDEQYF TRBJ2-7 TRBV6-6 TRBD1 -
TGCGCCAGCAGCGACGGGGTAAACACTGAAGCTTTCTTT CASSDGVNTEAFF TRBJ1-1 TRBV5-1 - few
TGTGCCATCAGTGATAAGTTCTTC CAISDKFF TRBJ2-1 TRBV10-3 - -
TGTGCCAGCAGTTACTCAGGGACACTCTCCTACGAGCAGTACTTC CASSYSGTLSYEQYF TRBJ2-7 TRBV6-5 - -
TGTGCCAGCAGCGATCGGGACAGGGGGCGAGGGGAAAAACTGTTTTTT CASSDRDRGRGEKLFF TRBJ1-4 TRBV5-4 TRBD1 -
TGTGCCAGCAGCCCTGGGGGGTGGGCAGGGTCCTACGAGCAGTACTTC CASSPGGWAGSYEQYF TRBJ2-7 TRBV11-3 - -
TGTGCCAGCAGCGTAGATTCCGGGACAGCCTCCTACGAGCAGTACTTC CASSVDSGTASYEQYF TRBJ2-7 TRBV9 TRBD1 -
TGTGCCAGTAGCAAGGCCGGGCCCCCATCACCCTACGAGCAGTACTTC CASSKAGPPSPYEQYF TRBJ2-7 TRBV19 - -
TGTGCCAGCAGTTACCGACAACGGGAGACCCAGTACTTC CASSYRQRETQYF TRBJ2-5 TRBV6-6 - -
TGTGCCAGCAGCGTAGCTTGGACAGCAGACTACAATGAGCAGTTCTTC CASSVAWTADYNEQFF TRBJ2-1 TRBV9 - -
TGTGCCAGCAGTGAATCGGCAAGAAACACTGAAGCTTTCTTT CASSESARNTEAFF TRBJ1-1 TRBV6-1 - -
TGCAGCGTTATAGCGGGAGGGCAAGAGACCCAGTACTTC CSVIAGGQETQYF TRBJ2-5 TRBV29-1 TRBD2 -
TGTGCCAGTAGTTTAACAGAAGAGACCCAGTACTTC CASSLTEETQYF TRBJ2-5 TRBV19 - -
TGTGCCAGCTCACAATCCCCAGGGGGGAGCACAGATACGCAGTATTTT CASSQSPGGSTDTQYF TRBJ2-3 TRBV18 - few
TGTGCCAGCAGTTTATCCGGACAGGGGGCGCGTAATTCACCCCTCCACTTT CASSLSGQGARNSPLHF TRBJ1-6 TRBV27 TRBD1 -